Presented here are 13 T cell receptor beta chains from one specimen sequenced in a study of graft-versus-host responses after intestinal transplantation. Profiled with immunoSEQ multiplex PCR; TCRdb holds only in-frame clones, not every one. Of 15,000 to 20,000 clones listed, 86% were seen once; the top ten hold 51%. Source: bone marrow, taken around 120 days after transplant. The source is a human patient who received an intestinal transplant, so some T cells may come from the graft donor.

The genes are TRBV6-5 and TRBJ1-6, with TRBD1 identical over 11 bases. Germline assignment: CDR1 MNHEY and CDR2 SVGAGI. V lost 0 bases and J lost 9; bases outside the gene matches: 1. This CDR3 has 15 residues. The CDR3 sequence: CASSYSGTGGSPLHF. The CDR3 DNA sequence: TGTGCCAGCAGTTACTCCGGGACAGGGGGTTCACCCCTCCACTTT.

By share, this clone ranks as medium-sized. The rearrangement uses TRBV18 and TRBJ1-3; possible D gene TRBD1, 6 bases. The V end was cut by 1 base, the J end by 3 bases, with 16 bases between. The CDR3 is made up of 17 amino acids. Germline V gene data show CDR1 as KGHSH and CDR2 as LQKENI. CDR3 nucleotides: TGTGCCAGCTCACCACTACAGGGACGGGCCGATGGAAACACCATATATTTT. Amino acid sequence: CASSPLQGRADGNTIYF.

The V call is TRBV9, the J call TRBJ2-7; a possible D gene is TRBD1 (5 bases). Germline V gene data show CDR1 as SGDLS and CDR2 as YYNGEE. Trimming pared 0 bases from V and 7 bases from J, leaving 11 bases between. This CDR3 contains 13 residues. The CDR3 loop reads CASSVDISGEQYF. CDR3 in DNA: TGTGCCAGCAGCGTAGACATCTCAGGGGAGCAGTACTTC.

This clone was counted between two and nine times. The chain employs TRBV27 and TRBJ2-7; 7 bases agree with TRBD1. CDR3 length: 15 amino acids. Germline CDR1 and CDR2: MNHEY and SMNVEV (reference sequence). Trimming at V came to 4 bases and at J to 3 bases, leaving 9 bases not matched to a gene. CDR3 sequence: CASSSLGTDGYEQYF. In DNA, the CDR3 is TGTGCCAGCAGTTCCCTCGGGACAGACGGCTACGAGCAGTACTTC.

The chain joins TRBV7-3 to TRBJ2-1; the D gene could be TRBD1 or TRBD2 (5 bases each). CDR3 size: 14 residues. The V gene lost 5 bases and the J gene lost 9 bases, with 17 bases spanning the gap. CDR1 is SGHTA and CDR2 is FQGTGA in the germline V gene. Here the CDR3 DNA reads TGTGCCAGCAGCCCATACGCCAAGGGGAGTGAGCAGTTCTTC. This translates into CASSPYAKGSEQFF.

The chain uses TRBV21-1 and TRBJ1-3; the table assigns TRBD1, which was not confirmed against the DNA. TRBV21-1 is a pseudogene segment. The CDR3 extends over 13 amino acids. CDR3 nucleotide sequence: TGTGCCAGGGACAGGGGCTCTGGAAACACCATATATTTT. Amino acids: CARDRGSGNTIYF.

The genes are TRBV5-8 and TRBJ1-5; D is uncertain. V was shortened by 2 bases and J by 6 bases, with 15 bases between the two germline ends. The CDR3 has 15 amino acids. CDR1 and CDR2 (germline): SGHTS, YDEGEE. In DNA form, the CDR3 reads TGTGCCAGCAGCTTAACTTCCGTCCTGGGTCAGCCCCAGCATTTT. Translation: CASSLTSVLGQPQHF.

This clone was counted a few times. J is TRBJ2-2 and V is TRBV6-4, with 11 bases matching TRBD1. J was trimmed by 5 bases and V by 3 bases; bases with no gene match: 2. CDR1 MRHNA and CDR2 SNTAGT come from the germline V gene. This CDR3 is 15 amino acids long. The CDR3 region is CASSEGTGGTGELFF. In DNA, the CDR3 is TGTGCCAGCAGTGAAGGGACAGGGGGGACCGGGGAGCTGTTTTTT.

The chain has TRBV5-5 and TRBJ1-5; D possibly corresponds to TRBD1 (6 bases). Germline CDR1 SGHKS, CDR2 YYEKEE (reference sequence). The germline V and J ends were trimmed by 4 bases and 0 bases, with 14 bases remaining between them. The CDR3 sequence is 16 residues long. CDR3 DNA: TGTGCCAGCAGCGGAAGGGACACCCTTAGCAATCAGCCCCAGCATTTT. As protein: CASSGRDTLSNQPQHF.

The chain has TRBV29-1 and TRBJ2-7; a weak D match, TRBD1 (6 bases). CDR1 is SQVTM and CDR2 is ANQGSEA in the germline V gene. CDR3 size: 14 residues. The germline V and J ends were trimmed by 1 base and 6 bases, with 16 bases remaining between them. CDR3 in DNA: TGCAGCGTTGAAGCCCCGGACAGCCGGGGCGAGCAGTACTTC. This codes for CSVEAPDSRGEQYF.

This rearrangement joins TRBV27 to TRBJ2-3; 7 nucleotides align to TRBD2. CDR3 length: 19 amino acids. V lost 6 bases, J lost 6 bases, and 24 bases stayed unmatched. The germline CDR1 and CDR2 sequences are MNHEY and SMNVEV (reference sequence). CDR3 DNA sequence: TGTGCCAGCAGCTTAGGGTGGGCTAGCGGCTCCAAGGAGGACGATACGCAGTATTTT. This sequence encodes CASSLGWASGSKEDDTQYF.

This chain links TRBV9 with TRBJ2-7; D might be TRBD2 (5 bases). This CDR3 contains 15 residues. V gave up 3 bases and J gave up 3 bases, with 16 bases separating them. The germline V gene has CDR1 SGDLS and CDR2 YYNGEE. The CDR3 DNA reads TGTGCCAGCAGCGCGCGTTCCGGGAAAAACTACGAGCAGTACTTC. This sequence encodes CASSARSGKNYEQYF.

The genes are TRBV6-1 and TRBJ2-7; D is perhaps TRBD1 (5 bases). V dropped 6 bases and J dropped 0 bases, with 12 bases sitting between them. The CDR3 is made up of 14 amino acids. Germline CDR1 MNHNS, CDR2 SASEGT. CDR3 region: CASRNPGISYEQYF. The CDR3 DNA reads TGTGCCAGCAGGAACCCAGGGATCTCCTACGAGCAGTACTTC.